The 27 T cell receptor beta chains below were found in one sample sequenced in a study of vaccination and CD4 T cells after COVID-19. Their recognized antigens are unknown. Treatment indicated: roughly ten-day PBMC culture with coronavirus spike peptide pools or control peptides (ViraFEST assay). An Oncomine TCR Beta short-read assay was used to sequence the DNA from cultured CD4+ T cells. TCRdb used MiXCR to reprocess the PCR reads, holding one entry per CDR3 protein. The sample lists about 6,500 distinct CDR3 sequences; about 17% were seen once. The material sequenced was CD4+ T cells from blood, cultured in vitro. The receptors were sampled from a human donor who had recovered from COVID-19.

This clonotype was seen a handful of times. The chain employs TRBV5-1 and TRBJ1-2; a weak D match, TRBD1 (5 bases). The CDR3 extends over 13 amino acids. The V gene's germline CDR1 is SGHRS and CDR2 YFSETQ. V lost 2 bases and J 6 bases, leaving 11 bases between the germline ends. The CDR3, as DNA: TGCGCCAGCAGCTTACCAGGGCTGGATGGCTACACCTTC. Its protein product is CASSLPGLDGYTF.

This clonotype was observed a few times. This chain uses TRBV24-1 with TRBJ2-3; 16 bases align to TRBD2. Trimming at V came to 3 bases and at J to 2 bases, leaving 4 bases not matched to a gene. Per germline, CDR1 KGHDR and CDR2 SFDVKD. This CDR3 is 18 amino acids long. CDR3 sequence: CATSDGGLAGGSTDTQYF. In nucleotides, the CDR3 is TGTGCCACCAGTGATGGGGGACTAGCGGGAGGGTCCACAGATACGCAGTATTTT.

This clonotype was counted only a few times. V usage is TRBV12-3 or TRBV12-4 and J usage is TRBJ2-5; TRBD2 matches 11 bases. The CDR3 contains 15 residues. V lost 2 bases and J lost 5; bases outside the gene matches: 4. The CDR3 sequence is CASSLNSGGAETQYF. As DNA, the CDR3 is TGTGCCAGCAGTTTAAATAGCGGGGGGGCGGAGACCCAGTACTTC.

This clonotype was observed a few times. Compared with germline, one end of the junction differs, possibly owing to a read error. The CDR3 nucleotides read TGTGCCAGCTCACCGAATCGGGACACCGAAGCTTTCTTT. Translating it yields CASSPNRDTEAFF. The V gene is TRBV18, the J gene TRBJ1-1; D possibly corresponds to TRBD1 (6 bases). Germline CDR1 is KGHSH and CDR2 is LQKENI. The CDR3 is 13 amino acids.

The genes are TRBV5-6 and TRBJ1-1; D gene ambiguous. The V and J ends lost 2 bases and 5 bases respectively, with 13 bases between them. The CDR3 spans 14 residues. Germline-derived CDR1 and CDR2 are SGHDT and YYEEEE. CDR3 protein: CASSFHGVGTEAFF. As DNA, the CDR3 is TGTGCCAGCAGCTTCCACGGGGTGGGGACTGAAGCTTTCTTT.

V gene TRBV5-1 combines with J gene TRBJ2-1; weak D call: TRBD2 (5 bases). The germline V and J ends were trimmed by 0 bases and 0 bases, with 7 bases remaining between them. The length of the CDR3 is 15 residues. Germline values: CDR1 SGHRS, CDR2 YFSETQ. The CDR3 nucleotides are TGCGCCAGCAGCTTGGCGGGGTTCTCCTACAATGAGCAGTTCTTC. This encodes CASSLAGFSYNEQFF.

This rearrangement joins TRBV5-1 to TRBJ1-1, with D tentatively TRBD1 (6 bases). The CDR3 runs 14 residues. Looked up from germline, CDR1 is SGHRS and CDR2 is YFSETQ. Trimming cost V 4 bases and J 1 base, with 11 bases left between them. The chain's CDR3 is CASSPDSENTEAFF. CDR3 sequence (DNA): TGCGCCAGCAGCCCGGACAGCGAGAACACTGAAGCTTTCTTT. Full variable domain (missing parts from reference TRBV5-1 and TRBJ1-1): KAGVTQTPRYLIKTRGQQVTLSCSPISGHRSVSWYQQTPGQGLQFLFEYFSETQRNKGNFPGRFSGRQFSNSRSEMNVSTLELGDSALYLCASSPDSENTEAFFGQGTRLTVV.

The CDR3 loop reads CASSQDWTGSRTDTQYF. DNA of the CDR3: TGCGCCAGCAGCCAAGATTGGACGGGATCTCGCACAGATACGCAGTATTTT. The chain uses TRBV4-3 and TRBJ2-3; tentatively, D is TRBD2 (5 bases). The CDR3 runs 17 residues. V shed 0 bases and J shed 1 base, with 14 bases lying between them. Per germline, CDR1 LGHNA and CDR2 YSLEER.

In DNA form, the CDR3 reads TGTGCCAGCTCGGTAAACAGGGGAGGAAACACTGAAGCTTTCTTT. Protein product: CASSVNRGGNTEAFF. V is TRBV18 and J is TRBJ1-1; the match to TRBD1 covers 7 bases. Per germline, CDR1 KGHSH and CDR2 LQKENI. With V trimmed by 6 bases and J by 2 bases, 9 bases remained unmatched. This CDR3 contains 15 residues.

The rearrangement joins TRBV20-1 to TRBJ2-1; TRBD2 agrees at 8 bases. V lost 5 bases, J lost 7 bases, and 10 bases stayed unmatched. The V gene's germline CDR1 is DFQATT and CDR2 SNEGSKA (reference sequence). The CDR3 consists of 14 residues. CDR3 in amino acids: CSAPAGGVINEQFF. DNA for the CDR3: TGCAGTGCTCCCGCGGGGGGCGTCATTAATGAGCAGTTCTTC.

V gene TRBV5-1 combines with J gene TRBJ2-2, with 9 bases that match TRBD2. Germline CDR1 and CDR2: SGHRS and YFSETQ. V shed 0 bases, J shed 5 bases, and the junction held 2 bases outside the gene matches. The CDR3 contains 15 residues. CDR3: CASSLGLAETGELFF. The CDR3 nucleotides are TGCGCCAGCAGCTTGGGACTAGCGGAGACCGGGGAGCTGTTTTTT.

The chain recombines TRBV28 with TRBJ1-1; no definite D call. Between the trimmed V and J ends, which lost 4 bases and 0 bases, there was a span of 6 bases. CDR1 is MDHEN, CDR2 SYDVKM, per germline. The CDR3 is 13 residues long. In DNA form, the CDR3 reads TGTGCCAGCAGTTCCGGGCTGAACACTGAAGCTTTCTTT. Residues: CASSSGLNTEAFF.

The chain carries TRBV11-2 and TRBJ1-5, with D unresolved. Germline CDR1 and CDR2: SGHAT and FQNNGV. The CDR3 totals 15 residues. V lost 1 base, J lost 5 bases, and 12 bases lay in between. The CDR3 region has the DNA TGTGCCAGCAGCTTAGGGCCGGCCGAGCATCAGCCCCAGCATTTT. It yields the protein CASSLGPAEHQPQHF.

This clonotype turned up a few times. The chain has TRBV20-1 and TRBJ1-1, with 7 bases identical to TRBD1. CDR1 DFQATT and CDR2 SNEGSKA come from the germline V gene (reference sequence). This CDR3 has 13 residues. Trimming at V came to 6 bases and at J to 3 bases, leaving 7 bases not matched to a gene. For the CDR3, the DNA is TGCAGTGCCGAAAGGGGGCTGGACACTGAAGCTTTCTTT. Its protein is CSAERGLDTEAFF.

This clonotype has only a few counts. V usage is TRBV14 and J usage is TRBJ1-1, with a tentative D call TRBD1 (5 bases). This CDR3 comprises 18 residues. Trimming pared 3 bases from V and 0 bases from J, leaving 20 bases between. Looked up from germline, CDR1 is SGHDN and CDR2 is FVKESK. DNA for the CDR3: TGTGCCAGCAGCCAGCTTCTGGGGGTTAGGGCCCTGAACACTGAAGCTTTCTTT. Encoded protein: CASSQLLGVRALNTEAFF.

Points on this clonotype: An end of the junction differs from the germline gene, which may be a read error. This chain connects TRBV24-1 to TRBJ2-5; possible D gene TRBD2, 5 bases. The germline V gene has CDR1 KGHDR and CDR2 SFDVKD. This CDR3 spans 15 amino acids. CDR3 DNA: TGTGCCACCGGTGATTCAGCGGAGCCACGGGAGACCCAGTACTTC. Its translation is CATGDSAEPRETQYF.

The CDR3 loop reads CAISEAGSQETQYF. The CDR3 coding sequence is TGTGCCATCAGTGAGGCGGGCAGTCAAGAGACCCAGTACTTC. The chain links TRBV10-3 to TRBJ2-5; D possibly corresponds to TRBD2 (5 bases). Germline V gene lookup returns CDR1 ENHRY and CDR2 SYGVKD. V was pared by 2 bases and J by 2 bases, with 9 bases between. This CDR3 spans 14 amino acids.

This clonotype is medium-sized within its sample. The chain links TRBV20-1 to TRBJ1-2; maybe TRBD1 (5 bases). The CDR3 spans 12 residues. V dropped 6 bases and J dropped 7 bases, with 15 bases sitting between them. Germline V gene sequence: CDR1 DFQATT, CDR2 SNEGSKA (reference sequence). For the CDR3, the DNA is TGCAGTGCAATGACAGCCACAGCTGGCTACACCTTC. This sequence encodes CSAMTATAGYTF.

This clonotype was seen a handful of times. Mismatch with germline at one junction end may stem from a read error. The chain uses TRBV6-5 and TRBJ1-5, with D unclear. The CDR3 sequence is 15 residues long. CDR1 is MNHEY and CDR2 is SVGAGI in the germline V gene. CDR3 nucleotides: TGTGCCAGCAGTCACTCGAACGGGTTGGATCAGCCCCAGCATTTT. It translates to CASSHSNGLDQPQHF.

This clonotype was counted between two and nine times. The chain couples TRBV6-1 to TRBJ2-7; possible D gene TRBD2, 6 bases. Germline V gene sequence: CDR1 MNHNS, CDR2 SASEGT. Trimming took off 5 bases at V and 5 bases at J, with 22 bases between the two ends. The CDR3 covers 16 residues. The CDR3 is CASSRWDSQLHHEQYF. The CDR3 DNA reads TGTGCCAGCAGTCGCTGGGACTCGCAGCTTCATCACGAGCAGTACTTC.

The chain links TRBV10-2 to TRBJ2-5; TRBD1 might be the D (7 bases). Germline V lookup: CDR1 WSHSY, CDR2 SAAADI. The germline V and J ends were trimmed by 3 bases and 4 bases, with 15 bases remaining between them. CDR3 length: 15 amino acids. In DNA form, the CDR3 reads TGCGCCAGCAGTGATAGGAGGGGGCCGGGAGAGACCCAGTACTTC. Its protein is CASSDRRGPGETQYF.

This clonotype was counted only a few times. V and J are TRBV5-8 and TRBJ2-7; D remains ambiguous. Deletions cut 4 bases from V and 2 bases from J, with 13 bases between. Germline V CDR1 and CDR2: SGHTS, YDEGEE. The CDR3 is 14 residues long. This CDR3 is CASSPLDSPYEQYF. In nucleotides, the CDR3 is TGTGCCAGCAGCCCTCTGGATAGTCCCTACGAGCAGTACTTC.

Only a few counts were recorded for this clonotype. This chain's CDR3 is CASRRTLPYEQYF. DNA of the CDR3: TGTGCCAGCAGAAGGACTCTACCCTACGAGCAGTACTTC. This sequence joins TRBV6-2 or TRBV6-3 and TRBJ2-7, with D maybe TRBD2 (5 bases). V shed 6 bases and J shed 2 bases, with 11 bases lying between them. This CDR3 has 13 amino acids. From germline, CDR1 is MNHEY and CDR2 SVGEGT.

In its sample, this clonotype was seen once. The chain employs TRBV9 and TRBJ1-2, with TRBD1 as a possible D gene (5 bases). V dropped 4 bases and J dropped 3 bases, with 13 bases sitting between them. Germline-derived CDR1 and CDR2 are SGDLS and YYNGEE. The CDR3 consists of 14 residues. CDR3 residues: CASSPAGRDYGYTF. Here the CDR3 DNA reads TGTGCCAGCAGCCCAGCAGGGAGGGACTATGGCTACACCTTC.

This clonotype is deemed medium-sized. The chain is built from TRBV20-1 and TRBJ1-1, with 7 bases fitting TRBD1. The CDR3 has 15 residues. Losses at the gene ends were 2 bases for V and 5 bases for J; bases not matched to a gene: 11. The germline V gene has CDR1 DFQATT and CDR2 SNEGSKA (reference sequence). The CDR3 DNA follows: TGCAGTGCTAGACCTTTTGACAGGGCAGGGACTGAAGCTTTCTTT. Protein sequence: CSARPFDRAGTEAFF.

As for this clonotype: The junction shows a germline mismatch at one end, possibly a read error. The J gene is TRBJ1-3, the V gene TRBV7-3; the D is unclear. This CDR3 comprises 15 residues. Per the germline V gene, CDR1 is SGHTA and CDR2 is FQGTGA. The CDR3 here is CASSPVAGSGDTIYF. Written as DNA, the CDR3 is TGTGCCAGCAGCCCCGTGGCAGGCTCTGGAGACACCATATATTTT.

This clonotype is categorized as medium-sized. The chain is built from TRBV7-7 and TRBJ1-1; the D gene is possibly TRBD1 (6 bases). The CDR3 has 15 amino acids. Trimming took off 0 bases at V and 3 bases at J, with 11 bases between the two ends. Germline CDR1 reads SSHAT; CDR2 reads FNYEAQ (reference sequence). The CDR3 loop is CASSLAGAVDTEAFF. Written as DNA, the CDR3 is TGTGCCAGCAGCTTAGCGGGGGCAGTGGACACTGAAGCTTTCTTT.